Presented here are 6 T cell receptor beta chains from one specimen sequenced in a study of T-cell reconstitution after alpha-beta-depleted transplantation in children. Unique molecular identifiers were incorporated into the prepared TCRbeta library. Using its own MiXCR run on the PCR reads, TCRdb lists one record per CDR3 protein. The sample yields some 2,900 distinct CDR3 sequences, 20% to 25% seen once. Sample: PBMCs, mostly from graft donor cells, taken 60 days after TCRalphabeta/CD19-depleted stem cell transplant. Receptor source: a female patient younger than 18 who had a stem cell transplant for acute lymphoblastic leukemia, so the T cells may come from the graft donor.

This clonotype was found many times. This chain connects TRBV19 to TRBJ2-5; no clear D gene. The CDR3 runs 13 residues. Germline loops: CDR1 LNHDA, CDR2 SQIVND (reference sequence). V was trimmed by 3 bases and J by 4 bases, leaving 9 bases between them. Written as DNA, the CDR3 is TGTGCCAGTAGTATTCGGGTGGGAGAGACCCAGTACTTC. Translating gives CASSIRVGETQYF.

By share, this clonotype counts as medium-sized. CDR3 in amino acids: CASSLEGLLPDTQYF. The CDR3 nucleotides read TGCGCCAGCAGCTTGGAGGGGCTGCTACCAGATACGCAGTATTTT. V is TRBV5-1 and J is TRBJ2-3; D is perhaps TRBD1 (5 bases). The V gene lost 0 bases and the J gene lost 4 bases, with 12 bases spanning the gap. Germline values: CDR1 SGHRS, CDR2 YFSETQ. The CDR3 extends over 15 amino acids.

This clonotype was counted at least ten times. The rearrangement joins TRBV18 to TRBJ2-3; 11 nucleotides agree with TRBD1. The ends lost 3 bases at V and 4 bases at J; junction bases unmatched: 0. Germline assignment: CDR1 KGHSH and CDR2 LQKENI. This CDR3 is 14 amino acids long. CDR3 in amino acids: CASSPDRGPDTQYF. CDR3 nucleotide sequence: TGTGCCAGCTCACCGGACAGGGGGCCAGATACGCAGTATTTT.

This clonotype was seen at least ten times. The chain couples TRBV5-1 to TRBJ1-1, with D perhaps matching TRBD1 (6 bases). The CDR3 totals 14 residues. Trimming cost V 4 bases and J 1 base, with 11 bases left between them. Germline assignment: CDR1 SGHRS and CDR2 YFSETQ. For the CDR3, the DNA is TGCGCCAGCAGCGTCGCACAGGGGAACACTGAAGCTTTCTTT. This translates into CASSVAQGNTEAFF. Full variable domain (outside the CDR3, taken from reference TRBV5-1 and TRBJ1-1): KAGVTQTPRYLIKTRGQQVTLSCSPISGHRSVSWYQQTPGQGLQFLFEYFSETQRNKGNFPGRFSGRQFSNSRSEMNVSTLELGDSALYLCASSVAQGNTEAFFGQGTRLTVV.

By proportion, this clonotype is medium-sized. The rearrangement uses TRBV5-1 and TRBJ2-3; D gene unclear. Germline V CDR1 and CDR2: SGHRS, YFSETQ. V shed 5 bases and J shed 3 bases, with 10 bases lying between them. This CDR3 is built from 13 residues. The CDR3 DNA sequence: TGCGCCAGCAGAACTTTGGGGACAGATACGCAGTATTTT. It translates to CASRTLGTDTQYF.

Worth noting for this clonotype: This CDR3 fails to terminate in the conserved phenylalanine or tryptophan, so it likely reflects a read error. This rearrangement joins TRBV11-1 to TRBJ2-1, with D maybe TRBD1 (6 bases). CDR3 length: 16 residues. V was cut by 3 bases and J by 3 bases, with 15 bases left in between. CDR1 and CDR2 (germline): SGHAT, FQDESV (reference sequence). The CDR3 loop reads CASSFPWPGDYNEQFS. The CDR3 DNA reads TGTGCCAGCAGCTTCCCTTGGCCAGGGGACTACAATGAGCAGTTCAGC.